The TCR beta chain described here comes from a study of blood T cell repertoires in COVID-19. This CDR3 is 17 amino acids long. Germline loops: CDR1 MGHRA, CDR2 YSYEKL. V lost 0 bases to trimming and J lost 4 bases, with 18 bases between them. Clones were sequenced by immunoSEQ multiplex PCR, and TCRdb holds only the in-frame ones, with some missing. Among 150,000 to 200,000 clones listed, 85% to 90% were seen once. The sequenced sample was peripheral blood. This chain uses TRBV4-1 with TRBJ2-5; D is possibly TRBD2 (7 bases). This receptor was obtained from a man aged 65-85 years with active or convalescent COVID-19. In DNA, the CDR3 is TGCGCCAGCAGCCAAGATCTAAGGGGGGGCCTTCGAGAGACCCAGTACTTC. Amino acid sequence: CASSQDLRGGLRETQYF.